This TCR beta chain emerged from a study of identical twins. As concerns this clonotype: Antigen unknown.

MiXCR was run by TCRdb on the 5' RACE reads, yielding one entry per CDR3 protein. Of 250,000 or so distinct CDR3 sequences listed, roughly 8% are singletons. Trimming pared 3 bases from V and 6 bases from J, leaving 16 bases between. CDR1 and CDR2 (germline): SGHRS, YFSETQ. This CDR3 region has 14 residues. Study observations and caveats: Cross-sectional statistics underpinned the conclusions; the same donors were not followed.

This sample also appeared in a second study, on yellow fever vaccine responses in identical twins.

This receptor was identified in a woman between 18 and 30 years old in good health. Sequences were obtained from CD8+ T cells sorted from blood. The J gene is TRBJ2-7, the V gene TRBV5-1; D perhaps matches TRBD2 (6 bases). CDR3 nucleotide sequence: TGCGCCAGCAGCTACCTGCCGGGAGACTTCGAGCAGTACTTC. Amino acids: CASSYLPGDFEQYF.